The rows below give T cell receptor beta chains drawn from one sample of a study of CD8 T cells in ankylosing spondylitis. Using its own MiXCR run on the 5' RACE reads, TCRdb lists one record per CDR3 protein. The sample yields 85,000 to 90,000 distinct CDR3 sequences, roughly 27% seen once. Sequencing was performed on blood, either unsorted or a sorted T cell fraction (not recorded which). These TCRs come from a male donor with ankylosing spondylitis or in good health (not recorded which). The CDR3 runs from the conserved cysteine through the conserved F or W. D genes are given only for firm matches. Size is omitted from some rows. Given values are once, few, many or a class for expanded clones.

v_gene	j_gene	d_gene	abundance	CDR3aa	CDR3nt
TRBV11-1	TRBJ2-5	-	-	CASSLVSDSETQYF	TGTGCCAGCAGCTTAGTTTCTGATTCGGAGACCCAGTACTTC
TRBV5-8	TRBJ1-5	-	few	CASTFSFNQPQHF	TGTGCCAGCACCTTCTCCTTTAATCAGCCCCAGCATTTT
TRBV29-1	TRBJ2-6	-	-	CSVGTVANVLTF	TGCAGCGTTGGGACGGTGGCCAACGTCCTGACTTTC
TRBV4-1	TRBJ2-1	TRBD1	many	CASSRSQGEAYNEQFF	TGCGCCAGCAGCCGATCACAGGGGGAGGCATACAATGAGCAGTTCTTC
TRBV5-1	TRBJ2-1	-	-	CASTGRAPNEQFF	TGCGCCAGCACGGGTAGGGCCCCCAATGAGCAGTTCTTC
TRBV4-1	TRBJ1-2	-	-	CASSQEGWDGYTF	TGCGCCAGCAGCCAAGAAGGCTGGGATGGCTACACCTTC
TRBV5-1	TRBJ2-1	-	-	CASSLVDNYNEQFF	TGCGCCAGCAGCTTGGTCGACAACTACAATGAGCAGTTCTTC
TRBV12-3/TRBV12-4	TRBJ1-1	-	-	CASRGWQNTEAFF	TGTGCCAGCAGGGGTTGGCAGAACACTGAAGCTTTCTTT
TRBV24-1	TRBJ2-3	TRBD2	-	CATSDRTSGSAQEDTQYF	TGTGCCACCAGTGATAGGACTAGCGGGAGCGCGCAGGAAGATACGCAGTATTTT
TRBV29-1	TRBJ1-1	TRBD1	few	CSVEKGQGLAFF	TGCAGCGTTGAAAAGGGACAGGGCTTAGCTTTCTTT
TRBV28	TRBJ2-3	-	once	CASSPAGTDGSTDTQYF	TGTGCCAGCAGTCCCGCCGGGACCGACGGGAGCACAGATACGCAGTATTTT
TRBV7-2	TRBJ2-5	-	-	CASSAQARGGETQYF	TGTGCCAGCAGCGCGCAAGCTAGGGGGGGTGAGACCCAGTACTTC
TRBV2	TRBJ2-2	TRBD1	few	CASIIGTGTGELFF	TGTGCCAGCATCATAGGGACAGGGACCGGGGAGCTGTTTTTT
TRBV7-8	TRBJ2-1	TRBD2	few	CASSKTSGSYNEQFF	TGTGCCAGCAGCAAGACTAGCGGTTCCTACAATGAGCAGTTCTTC
TRBV5-1	TRBJ2-3	TRBD1	once	CASSLVGDSGTDTQYF	TGCGCCAGCAGCTTGGTTGGGGACAGCGGCACAGATACGCAGTATTTT
TRBV29-1	TRBJ1-2	-	few	CSVDVANSNYGYTF	TGCAGCGTTGACGTTGCGAACTCAAACTATGGCTACACCTTC
TRBV7-2	TRBJ1-1	-	few	CASSLAGYEAFF	TGTGCCAGCAGCTTAGCGGGGTATGAAGCTTTCTTT
TRBV6-1	TRBJ2-2	-	few	CASTTSGGNTGELFF	TGTGCCAGCACCACTTCAGGAGGGAACACCGGGGAGCTGTTTTTT
TRBV20-1	TRBJ2-5	-	-	CSADSGTVQETQYF	TGCAGTGCAGACTCCGGGACTGTTCAAGAGACCCAGTACTTC
TRBV10-3	TRBJ2-1	-	few	CAIRGKSSYNEQFF	TGTGCCATCAGGGGAAAGAGCTCCTACAATGAGCAGTTCTTC